This T cell receptor (beta chain) was recovered during a study of identical twins' blood T cells. Study overall: About 6 alpha and six beta libraries together yielded about 46 million reads.

TCRdb independently ran MiXCR on the 5' RACE reads; one entry per CDR3 protein. Of around 380,000 distinct CDR3 sequences detected, around 30% appear once; the ten largest clones hold around 5.6%. Study observations and caveats: Twin similarity might stem from environmental factors, not only genetics.

About this clonotype itself: Antigen: not known.

This CDR3 region has 13 residues. The V and J ends lost 3 bases and 0 bases respectively, with 9 bases between them. Germline loops: CDR1 DFQATT, CDR2 SNEGSKA (reference sequence). The clonotype was recovered from a woman between 18 and 55 years old in good health. The rearrangement links TRBV20-1 to TRBJ2-7, with D unresolved. Sample: PBMCs. The CDR3 DNA follows: TGCAGTGCTAGCTCCGGGTCCTCCTACGAGCAGTACTTC. It translates to CSASSGSSYEQYF.